This T cell receptor beta chain was identified during a study of beta chain features in type 1 diabetes. The CDR3 has 13 residues. Trimming stripped 0 bases from V and 12 bases from J, with 9 bases between. Germline CDR1 is MNHNS and CDR2 is SASEGT. General observations from the study: Type 1 diabetes patients showed fewer insertions and more deletions at VDJ junctions. Equally in patients and controls, shorter templates might have been favored by PCR. Type 1 diabetes patients showed a moderate but significant shortening of TCRB CDR3s in all four CD4+ subsets. The naive, central memory and Treg TCRB repertoires of patients appeared to be more similar to one another than those of healthy donors.

This clone was found a few times. Its target is not known. Reverse transcription of all isolated RNA meant that expressed TCRB transcripts were sequenced. Libraries were prepared by immunoSEQ multiplex PCR; TCRdb keeps only in-frame clonotypes and omits some of them. The data contain hundreds of thousands of clones, around 15% of them singletons. The clonotype was recovered from a man younger than 35 with type 1 diabetes. This chain links TRBV6-1 with TRBJ2-6; no firm D call. Specimen: naive CD4+ T cells from blood. This CDR3 reads CASSEAIRVVLTF. The CDR3 DNA reads TGTGCCAGCAGTGAAGCTATTCGGGTCGTCCTGACTTTC.